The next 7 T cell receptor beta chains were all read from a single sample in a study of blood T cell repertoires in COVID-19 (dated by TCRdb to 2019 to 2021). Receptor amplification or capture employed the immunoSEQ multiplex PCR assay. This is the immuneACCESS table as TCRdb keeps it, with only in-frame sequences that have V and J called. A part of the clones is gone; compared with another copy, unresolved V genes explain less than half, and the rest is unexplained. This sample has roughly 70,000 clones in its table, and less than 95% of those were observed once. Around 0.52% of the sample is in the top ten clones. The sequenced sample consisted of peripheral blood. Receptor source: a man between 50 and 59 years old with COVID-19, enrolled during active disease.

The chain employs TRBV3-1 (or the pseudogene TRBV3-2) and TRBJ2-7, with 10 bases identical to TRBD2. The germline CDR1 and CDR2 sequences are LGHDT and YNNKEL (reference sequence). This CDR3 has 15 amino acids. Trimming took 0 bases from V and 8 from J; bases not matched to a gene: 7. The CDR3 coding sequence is TGTGCCAGCAGCCAAGAGCCGGGACTAGCGCCGAAGCAGTACTTC. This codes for CASSQEPGLAPKQYF.

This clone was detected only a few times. The CDR3 loop is CASARTAGAAEQYF. Written as DNA, the CDR3 is TGTGCCAGCGCCCGAACAGCGGGCGCGGCCGAGCAGTACTTC. The V gene is TRBV16, the J gene TRBJ2-7; weak D call: TRBD2 (6 bases). V was trimmed by 8 bases and J by 6 bases, leaving 20 bases between them. Looked up from germline, CDR1 is KGHSY and CDR2 is FQNENV. The CDR3 is 14 amino acids. Based on the CDR3 plus reference TRBV16 and TRBJ2-7, the full variable domain is GEEVAQTPKHLVRGEGQKAKLYCAPIKGHSYVFWYQQVLKNEFKFLISFQNENVFDETGMPKERFSAKCLPNSPCSLEIQATKLEDSAVYFCASARTAGAAEQYFGPGTRLTVT.

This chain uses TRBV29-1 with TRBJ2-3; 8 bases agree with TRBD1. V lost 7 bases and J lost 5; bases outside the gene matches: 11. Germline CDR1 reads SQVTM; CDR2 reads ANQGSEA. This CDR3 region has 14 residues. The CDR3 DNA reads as TGCAGCGGATCGGACGGACAGGGAGGAGATACGCAGTATTTT. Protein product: CSGSDGQGGDTQYF.

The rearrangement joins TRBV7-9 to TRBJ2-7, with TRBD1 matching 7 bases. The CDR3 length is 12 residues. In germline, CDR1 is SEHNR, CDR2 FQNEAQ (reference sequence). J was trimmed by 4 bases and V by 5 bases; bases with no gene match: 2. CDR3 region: CASSRQGYEQYF. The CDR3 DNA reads TGTGCCAGCAGCCGACAGGGATACGAGCAGTACTTC. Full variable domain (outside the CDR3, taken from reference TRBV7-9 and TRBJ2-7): DTGVSQNPRHKITKRGQNVTFRCDPISEHNRLYWYRQTLGQGPEFLTYFQNEAQLEKSRLLSDRFSAERPKGSFSTLEIQRTEQGDSAMYLCASSRQGYEQYFGPGTRLTVT.

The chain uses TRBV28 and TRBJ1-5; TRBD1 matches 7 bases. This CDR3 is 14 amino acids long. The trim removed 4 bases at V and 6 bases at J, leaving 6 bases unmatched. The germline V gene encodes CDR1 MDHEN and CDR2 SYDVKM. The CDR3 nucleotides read TGTGCCAGCAGTTCAGGGGGAACGGGTCAGCCCCAGCATTTT. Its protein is CASSSGGTGQPQHF. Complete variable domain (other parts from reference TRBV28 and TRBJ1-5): DVKVTQSSRYLVKRTGEKVFLECVQDMDHENMFWYRQDPGLGLRLIYFSYDVKMKEKGDIPEGYSVSREKKERFSLILESASTNQTSMYLCASSSGGTGQPQHFGDGTRLSIL.

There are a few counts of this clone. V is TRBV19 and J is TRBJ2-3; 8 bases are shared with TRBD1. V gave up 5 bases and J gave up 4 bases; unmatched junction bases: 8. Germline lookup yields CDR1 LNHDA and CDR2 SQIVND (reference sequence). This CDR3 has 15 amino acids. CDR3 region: CASSGLRTGSDTQYF. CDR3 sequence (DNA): TGTGCCAGTAGTGGCTTAAGGACAGGGTCAGATACGCAGTATTTT.

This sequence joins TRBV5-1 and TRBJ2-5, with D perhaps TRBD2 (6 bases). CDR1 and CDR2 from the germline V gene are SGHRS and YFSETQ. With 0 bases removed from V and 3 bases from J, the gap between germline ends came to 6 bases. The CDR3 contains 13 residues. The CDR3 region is CASSLVAEETQYF. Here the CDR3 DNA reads TGCGCCAGCAGCTTGGTAGCGGAAGAGACCCAGTACTTC.